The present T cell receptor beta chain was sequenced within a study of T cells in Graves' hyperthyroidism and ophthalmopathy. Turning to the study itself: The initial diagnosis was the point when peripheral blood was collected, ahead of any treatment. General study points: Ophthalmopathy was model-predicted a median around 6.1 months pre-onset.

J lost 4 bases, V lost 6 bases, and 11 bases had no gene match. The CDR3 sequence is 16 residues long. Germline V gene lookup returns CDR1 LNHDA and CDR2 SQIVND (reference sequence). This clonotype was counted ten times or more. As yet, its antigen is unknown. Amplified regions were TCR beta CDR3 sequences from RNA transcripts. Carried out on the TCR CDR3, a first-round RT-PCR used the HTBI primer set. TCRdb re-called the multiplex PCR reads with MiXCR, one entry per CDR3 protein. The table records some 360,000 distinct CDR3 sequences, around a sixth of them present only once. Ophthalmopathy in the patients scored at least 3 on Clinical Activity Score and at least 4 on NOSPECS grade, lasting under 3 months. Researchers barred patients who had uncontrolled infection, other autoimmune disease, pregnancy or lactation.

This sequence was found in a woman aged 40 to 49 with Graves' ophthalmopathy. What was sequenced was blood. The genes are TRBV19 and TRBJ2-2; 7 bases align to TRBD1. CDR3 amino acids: CASSLQTGSSTGELFF. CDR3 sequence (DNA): TGTGCCAGTAGCCTCCAGACAGGGTCGAGCACCGGGGAGCTGTTTTTT.